The clone carrying this T cell receptor (beta chain) has just a few counts. V was pared by 5 bases and J by 0 bases, with 8 bases between. The length of the CDR3 is 14 residues. CDR1 and CDR2 from the germline V gene are SEHNR and FQNEAQ (reference sequence). The study ran its PCR with 60 Vbeta and 13 Jbeta primers. Profiled with immunoSEQ multiplex PCR; TCRdb holds only in-frame clones, not every one. This table holds about 120,000 clones, approximately 17% found once. The sample belongs to a study of cytomegalovirus exposure and HLA in healthy donors. This TCR derives from a female donor in good health and CMV-seropositive. The gene calls are TRBV7-9 and TRBJ2-1, with a possible D match to TRBD1 (6 bases). The sample comprised PBMCs. The CDR3 DNA is TGTGCCAGCAGCCAGGGGTCCTCCTACAATGAGCAGTTCTTC. Translating it yields CASSQGSSYNEQFF.